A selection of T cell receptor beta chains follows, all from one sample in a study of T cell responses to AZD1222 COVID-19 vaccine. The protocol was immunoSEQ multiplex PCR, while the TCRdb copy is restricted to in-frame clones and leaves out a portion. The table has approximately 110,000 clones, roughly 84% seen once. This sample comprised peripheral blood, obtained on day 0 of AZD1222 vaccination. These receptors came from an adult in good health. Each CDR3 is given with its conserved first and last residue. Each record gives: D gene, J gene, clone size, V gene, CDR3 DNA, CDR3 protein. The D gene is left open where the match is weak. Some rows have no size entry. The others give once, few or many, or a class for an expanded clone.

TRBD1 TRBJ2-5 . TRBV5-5 TGTGCCAGCAGTCTTCCCCCCGGGACAGGCATAATAAAAGAGACCCAGTACTTC CASSLPPGTGIIKETQYF
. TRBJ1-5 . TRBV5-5 TGTGCCAGCAGCTTGGGGTGGCAGACAACCCCTCATCAGCCCCAGCATTTT CASSLGWQTTPHQPQHF
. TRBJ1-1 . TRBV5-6 TGTGCCAGCAGCTTGTCCGGGGAAGGCACTGAAGCTTTCTTT CASSLSGEGTEAFF
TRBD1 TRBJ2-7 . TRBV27 TGTGCCAGCAGTCCTTCGACAGGGAAGCTTCGCTACGAGCAGTACTTC CASSPSTGKLRYEQYF
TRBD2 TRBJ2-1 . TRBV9 TGTGCCAGCAGCGTATCTACGGGAGGGAATATTGAGCAGTTCTTC CASSVSTGGNIEQFF
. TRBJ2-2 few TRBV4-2 TGTGCCAGCAGCCAAGCGTCCTGGGTCGCCACCGGGGAGCTGTTTTTT CASSQASWVATGELFF
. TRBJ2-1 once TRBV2 TGTGCCAGCAGTGATGGGGGCCCGCGGGACTACAATGAGCAGTTCTTC CASSDGGPRDYNEQFF
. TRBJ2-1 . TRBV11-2 TGTGCCAGCAGCGCGCCCTACAATGAGCAGTTCTTC CASSAPYNEQFF
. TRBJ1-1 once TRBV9 TGTGCCAGCAGTATCAGGGGAGGGGACACTGAAGCTTTCTTT CASSIRGGDTEAFF
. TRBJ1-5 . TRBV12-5 TGTGCTAGTGGTTTGGGAACAGGCAATCAGCCCCAGCATTTT CASGLGTGNQPQHF
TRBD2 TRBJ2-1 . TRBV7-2 TGTGCCAGCAGCCAGACTAGCGGCTATAACAATGAGCAGTTCTTC CASSQTSGYNNEQFF
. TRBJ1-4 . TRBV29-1 TGCAGCGTCTCAACATGGTATAATGAAAAACTGTTTTTT CSVSTWYNEKLFF
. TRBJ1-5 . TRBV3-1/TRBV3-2 TGTGCCAGCAGCCCCCGGGCCTCTAGGTCTTCTAATAGCAATCAGCCCCAGCATTTT CASSPRASRSSNSNQPQHF
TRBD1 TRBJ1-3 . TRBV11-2 TGTGCCAGCAGTTATCTCACAGGGGGCGGAAACACCATATATTTT CASSYLTGGGNTIYF
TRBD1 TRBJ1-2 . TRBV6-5 TGTGCCAGCAGGGGCGACAGGGCGGGCGGCTACACCTTC CASRGDRAGGYTF
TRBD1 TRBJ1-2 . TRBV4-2 TGTGCCAGCAGCCAAAGGGGACAGTCTTATGGCTACACCTTC CASSQRGQSYGYTF
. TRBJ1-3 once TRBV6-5 TGTGCCAGCAGGGACCAGTTCTCTGGAAACACCATATATTTT CASRDQFSGNTIYF
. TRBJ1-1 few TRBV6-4 TGTGCCAGCAGGGACACTAGTATGAACACTGAAGCTTTCTTT CASRDTSMNTEAFF
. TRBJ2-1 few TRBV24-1 TGTGCCACCTCTCAGGGTTGGATGAATGAGCAGTTCTTC CATSQGWMNEQFF
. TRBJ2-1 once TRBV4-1 TGCGCCAGCAGCCAGGCTAGGGGCTACAATGAGCAGTTCTTC CASSQARGYNEQFF
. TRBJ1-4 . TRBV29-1 TGCAGCGTATCGGGACCTCAAGAAAAACTGTTTTTT CSVSGPQEKLFF
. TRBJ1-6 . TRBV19 TGTGCCAGTAGTGCCCCCCGGGGCTCCTATAATTCACCCCTCCACTTT CASSAPRGSYNSPLHF
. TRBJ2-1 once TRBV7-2 TGTGCCAGCAGCTTAAGGCCATTCAATGAGCAGTTCTTC CASSLRPFNEQFF
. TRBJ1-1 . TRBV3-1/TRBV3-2 TGTGCCAGCAGCCAAGATGCGCGACGGAACACTGAAGCTTTCTTT CASSQDARRNTEAFF
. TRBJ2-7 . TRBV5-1 TGCGCCAGCAGCTTGGCACAGGGTTTCCCCTACGAGCAGTACTTC CASSLAQGFPYEQYF
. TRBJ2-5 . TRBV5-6 TGTGCCAGCAGCTGGGGTGGGGAAAAAGAGACCCAGTACTTC CASSWGGEKETQYF
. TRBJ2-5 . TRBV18 TGTGCCAGCTCACCCCTCCGACAAGAGACCCAGTACTTC CASSPLRQETQYF
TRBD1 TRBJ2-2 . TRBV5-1 TGCGCCAGCAGACCGGACAGGGTGGCCGGGGAGCTGTTTTTT CASRPDRVAGELFF
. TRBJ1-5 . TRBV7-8 TGTGCCAGCAGCCAACTCGGCAGGTCCAATCAGCCCCAGCATTTT CASSQLGRSNQPQHF